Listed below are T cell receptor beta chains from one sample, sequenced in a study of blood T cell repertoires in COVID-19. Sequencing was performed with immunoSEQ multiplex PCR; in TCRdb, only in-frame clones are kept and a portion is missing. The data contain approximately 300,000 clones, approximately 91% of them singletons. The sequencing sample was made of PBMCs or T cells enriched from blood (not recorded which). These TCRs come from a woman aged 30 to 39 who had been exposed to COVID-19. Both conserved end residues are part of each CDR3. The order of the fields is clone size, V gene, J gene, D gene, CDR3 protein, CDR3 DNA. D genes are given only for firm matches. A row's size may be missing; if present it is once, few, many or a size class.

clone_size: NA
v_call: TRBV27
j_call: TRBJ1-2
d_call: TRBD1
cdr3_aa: CASSLRRQGRYGYTF
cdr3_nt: TGTGCCAGCAGTCTCCGGAGACAGGGACGCTATGGCTACACCTTC

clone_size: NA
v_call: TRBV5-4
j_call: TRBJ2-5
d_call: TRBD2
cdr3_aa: CASSPLSPGGGETQYF
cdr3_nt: TGTGCCAGCAGCCCGCTGAGTCCCGGGGGGGGAGAGACCCAGTACTTC

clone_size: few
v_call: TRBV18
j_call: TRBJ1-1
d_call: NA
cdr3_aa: CASSPPPGLNTEAFF
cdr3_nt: TGTGCCAGCTCACCACCTCCAGGGTTGAACACTGAAGCTTTCTTT

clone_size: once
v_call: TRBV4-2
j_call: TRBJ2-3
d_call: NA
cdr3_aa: CASSQDLSWGGATDTQYF
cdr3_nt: TGTGCCAGCAGCCAAGATCTGAGTTGGGGGGGGGCAACAGATACGCAGTATTTT

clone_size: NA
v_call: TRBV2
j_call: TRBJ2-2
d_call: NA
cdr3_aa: CASSERGALVELFF
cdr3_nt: TGTGCCAGCAGTGAACGCGGGGCCCTCGTCGAGCTGTTTTTT

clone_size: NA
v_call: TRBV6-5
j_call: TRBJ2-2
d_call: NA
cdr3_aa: CASGGLNTGELFF
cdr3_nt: TGTGCCAGCGGAGGACTGAACACCGGGGAGCTGTTTTTT

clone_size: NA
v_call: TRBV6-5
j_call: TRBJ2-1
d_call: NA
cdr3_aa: CASSYSRTEVGNEQFF
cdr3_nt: TGTGCCAGCAGTTACTCTCGGACAGAAGTAGGCAATGAGCAGTTCTTC

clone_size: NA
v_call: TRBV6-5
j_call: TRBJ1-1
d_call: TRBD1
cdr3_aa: CASSSLYNRGDEAFF
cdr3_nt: TGTGCCAGCAGTTCACTTTACAACAGGGGTGATGAAGCTTTCTTT

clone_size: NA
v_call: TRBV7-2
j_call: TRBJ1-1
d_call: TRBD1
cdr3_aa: CASSPGTGSRNTEAFF
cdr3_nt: TGTGCCAGCAGCCCCGGGACAGGGAGTCGGAACACTGAAGCTTTCTTT

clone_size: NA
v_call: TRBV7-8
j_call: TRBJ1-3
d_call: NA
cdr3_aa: CASSFGTSGNTIYF
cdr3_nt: TGTGCCAGCAGCTTCGGGACTTCTGGAAACACCATATATTTT

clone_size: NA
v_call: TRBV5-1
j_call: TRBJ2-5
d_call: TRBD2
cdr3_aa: CASSPGLARETQYF
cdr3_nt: TGCGCCAGCAGCCCAGGACTAGCGAGGGAGACCCAGTACTTC